The TCR beta chain described here comes from a study of cytomegalovirus exposure and HLA in healthy donors. Whole-study results and caveats: Previous analysis showed most TCR beta V segments were productive about 87% or about 30% of the time. TCR beta chain V- and J-gene trimming was linked, in a later analysis, to a missense variant in DCLRE1C.

Primers: 60 Vbeta forward and 13 Jbeta reverse. Profiled with immunoSEQ multiplex PCR; TCRdb holds only in-frame clones, not every one. The table has 150,000 to 200,000 clones, roughly 74% seen once. Trimming shortened V by 1 base and J by 2 bases, and 3 bases separated the two germline ends. Looked up from germline, CDR1 is SGHAT and CDR2 is FQNNGV. This CDR3 is 14 amino acids long. Participants comprised healthy donors of bone marrow. About this clone itself: The antigen remains unidentified.

Sequencing used PBMCs. The chain carries TRBV11-2 and TRBJ2-6, with D unclear. This TCR came from a woman aged 30 to 39 in good health and CMV-seronegative. CDR3 residues: CASSLVAGANVLTF. As DNA, the CDR3 is TGTGCCAGCAGCTTAGTCGCTGGGGCCAACGTCCTGACTTTC.